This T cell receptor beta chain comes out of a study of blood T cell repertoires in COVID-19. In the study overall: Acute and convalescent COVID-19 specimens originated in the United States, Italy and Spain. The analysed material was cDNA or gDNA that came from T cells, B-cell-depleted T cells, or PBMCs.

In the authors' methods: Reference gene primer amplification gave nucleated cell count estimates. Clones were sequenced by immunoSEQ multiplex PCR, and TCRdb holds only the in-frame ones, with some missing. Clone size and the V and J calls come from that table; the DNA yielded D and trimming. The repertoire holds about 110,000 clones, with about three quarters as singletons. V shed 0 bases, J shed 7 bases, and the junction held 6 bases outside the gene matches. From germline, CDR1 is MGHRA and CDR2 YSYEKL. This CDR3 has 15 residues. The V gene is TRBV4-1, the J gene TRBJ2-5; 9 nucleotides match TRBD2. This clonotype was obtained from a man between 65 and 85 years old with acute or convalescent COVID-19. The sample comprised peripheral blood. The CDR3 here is CASSQELAGRGTQYF. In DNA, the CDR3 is TGCGCCAGCAGCCAAGAGCTAGCGGGGAGAGGGACCCAGTACTTC.